This T cell receptor beta chain derives from a study of blood T cell repertoires in COVID-19. Study-level information: Specimens from acute and convalescent COVID-19 originated in the United States, Italy and Spain. T cells, B-cell-depleted T cells, or PBMCs supplied cDNA or gDNA.

The CDR3 loop spans 16 amino acids. Deletions cut 3 bases from V and 7 bases from J, with 18 bases between. Germline V CDR1 and CDR2: LNHDA, SQIVND (reference sequence). Measured with immunoSEQ multiplex PCR; TCRdb has only the in-frame clones, and not every one. The sample lists 40,000 or so clones, 65% to 85% occurring once. The V gene is TRBV19, the J gene TRBJ1-4; D is unclear. Sequences were obtained from peripheral blood. This clonotype was sampled from a middle-aged man with active or convalescent COVID-19. CDR3 protein: CASSMSSPLIGEKLFF. Here the CDR3 DNA reads TGTGCCAGTAGTATGTCCTCACCCCTAATCGGTGAAAAACTGTTTTTT.